This entry lists 20 T cell receptor beta chains sequenced from one sample in a study of neoadjuvant anti-PD-1 for oral cavity cancer. Some clones are missing from TCRdb's copy, which holds only in-frame ones; the method was immunoSEQ multiplex PCR. Of tens of thousands of clones listed, around four fifths are singletons. The material sequenced was PBMCs, taken before nivolumab (anti-PD-1) treatment. The source of these receptors is a person aged 40 to 85 with oral cavity squamous cell carcinoma.

The rearrangement joins TRBV9 to TRBJ1-4; no clear D gene. Germline loops: CDR1 SGDLS, CDR2 YYNGEE. With 0 bases removed from V and 16 bases from J, the gap between germline ends came to 16 bases. The CDR3 is made up of 13 amino acids. The CDR3 sequence: CASSVDPPPLKFF. CDR3 DNA sequence: TGTGCCAGCAGCGTAGACCCACCTCCGCTCAAGTTTTTT. Full variable domain (outside the CDR3, taken from reference TRBV9 and TRBJ1-4): DSGVTQTPKHLITATGQRVTLRCSPRSGDLSVYWYQQSLDQGLQFLIQYYNGEERAKGNILERFSAQQFPDLHSELNLSSLELGDSALYFCASSVDPPPLKFFGSGTQLSVL.

The chain carries TRBV7-9 and TRBJ1-1, with a tentative D call TRBD1 (6 bases). This CDR3 spans 15 amino acids. Germline V CDR1 and CDR2: SEHNR, FQNEAQ (reference sequence). Trimming stripped 3 bases from V and 0 bases from J, with 11 bases between. The CDR3 sequence: CASSLTGTLNTEAFF. CDR3 DNA sequence: TGTGCCAGCAGCTTGACAGGAACCTTGAACACTGAAGCTTTCTTT.

This sequence joins TRBV7-2 and TRBJ1-3, with D unresolved. In germline, CDR1 is SGHTA, CDR2 FQGNSA. Trimming left V 5 bases short and J 1 base short, with 21 bases between. The CDR3 extends over 18 amino acids. The CDR3 spells CASSPPRAGMASGNTIYF. The CDR3 DNA follows: TGTGCCAGCAGCCCACCGAGGGCGGGGATGGCTTCTGGAAACACCATATATTTT.

This sequence joins TRBV5-1 and TRBJ2-2, with 12 bases fitting TRBD2. V lost 4 bases and J lost 5; bases outside the gene matches: 6. The CDR3 is 16 residues long. Germline V gene sequence: CDR1 SGHRS, CDR2 YFSETQ. The DNA for the CDR3 is TGCGCCAGCAGCCCCGGGACTAGCGGGTGGACCGGGGAGCTGTTTTTT. This sequence encodes CASSPGTSGWTGELFF.

This chain joins TRBV29-1 and TRBJ1-2; D ambiguous. Looked up from germline, CDR1 is SQVTM and CDR2 is ANQGSEA. CDR3 length: 11 residues. V was pared by 7 bases and J by 4 bases, with 10 bases between. The CDR3 nucleotides are TGCAGCGGATTGGTAACCTATGGCTACACCTTC. Translation: CSGLVTYGYTF.

The V call is TRBV28, the J call TRBJ2-7, with D perhaps TRBD2 (6 bases). Trimming removed 6 bases at V and 5 bases at J, with 17 bases between. This CDR3 is built from 14 residues. Germline V gene data show CDR1 as MDHEN and CDR2 as SYDVKM. CDR3 sequence (DNA): TGTGCCAGCAGCCGGGGACTGGAGAGCGACGAGCAGTACTTC. Translated: CASSRGLESDEQYF.

By sample share, this clone is medium-sized. The rearrangement uses TRBV28 and TRBJ2-7; the D is unclear. The CDR3 is made up of 11 amino acids. The V end lost 6 bases, the J end lost 6 bases, and 9 bases lay between the germline ends. Per germline, CDR1 MDHEN and CDR2 SYDVKM. CDR3 coding DNA: TGTGCCAGCAGCTCGAGTTTCGAGCAGTACTTC. It yields the protein CASSSSFEQYF.

The V gene is TRBV6-5, the J gene TRBJ1-2; no clear D gene. CDR1 is MNHEY, CDR2 SVGAGI, per germline. Trimming stripped 0 bases from V and 3 bases from J, with 11 bases between. The CDR3 runs to 15 residues. The CDR3 loop is CASSYSTQAYYGYTF. CDR3 nucleotides: TGTGCCAGCAGTTACTCGACTCAGGCGTACTATGGCTACACCTTC.

V usage is TRBV9 and J usage is TRBJ1-1, with no clear D. This CDR3 has 13 residues. Germline V CDR1 and CDR2: SGDLS, YYNGEE. V shed 3 bases and J shed 0 bases, with 6 bases lying between them. CDR3 in amino acids: CASSALMNTEAFF. In DNA form, the CDR3 reads TGTGCCAGCAGCGCCCTCATGAACACTGAAGCTTTCTTT.

This clone was found a few times. The chain has TRBV6-1 and TRBJ1-6; D is undetermined. Looked up from germline, CDR1 is MNHNS and CDR2 is SASEGT. Trimming stripped 4 bases from V and 4 bases from J, with 11 bases between. CDR3 length equals 15 residues. DNA of the CDR3: TGTGCCAGCAGTGTGGTGGTGCCTTATAATTCACCCCTCCACTTT. Its translation is CASSVVVPYNSPLHF.

The gene calls are TRBV6-5 and TRBJ1-6, with unresolved D. Trimming stripped 2 bases from V and 4 bases from J, with 12 bases between. In germline, CDR1 is MNHEY, CDR2 SVGAGI. This CDR3 contains 16 residues. DNA for the CDR3: TGTGCCAGCAGTTACGTCGGCCAGCCATATAATTCACCCCTCCACTTT. Protein sequence: CASSYVGQPYNSPLHF.

In DNA form, the CDR3 reads TGTGCCAGTAGTATAGACTCAAGGACTAGCGGGCGACAATACAATGAGCAGTTCTTC. Protein: CASSIDSRTSGRQYNEQFF. This rearrangement joins TRBV19 to TRBJ2-1; 11 positions agree with TRBD2. The CDR3 is made up of 19 amino acids. V gave up 0 bases and J gave up 4 bases; unmatched junction bases: 11. CDR1 LNHDA and CDR2 SQIVND come from the germline V gene (reference sequence).

Written as DNA, the CDR3 is TGTGCCAGCAGTCGAGAGAAAACTGAAGCTTTCTTT. As protein: CASSREKTEAFF. The chain is built from TRBV6-1 and TRBJ1-1; no firm D call. V lost 5 bases and J lost 5, with 9 bases in between. Germline CDR1 is MNHNS and CDR2 is SASEGT. The CDR3 runs 12 residues.

This clone was counted between two and nine times. Written as DNA, the CDR3 is TGTGCCAGCAGCTACCCTCGAAGCGGGAGAAGTACCTACAATGAGCAGTTCTTC. It is translated as CASSYPRSGRSTYNEQFF. The rearrangement joins TRBV7-2 to TRBJ2-1, with TRBD2 matching 8 bases. The CDR3 is 18 residues long. V was clipped by 4 bases and J by 2 bases; unmatched bases: 13. Germline values: CDR1 SGHTA, CDR2 FQGNSA.

This rearrangement joins TRBV6-6 to TRBJ2-3; D is undetermined. Between the trimmed V and J ends, which lost 0 bases and 7 bases, there was a span of 11 bases. Germline CDR1 MNHNY, CDR2 SVGAGI (reference sequence). CDR3 length equals 14 residues. DNA for the CDR3: TGTGCCAGCAGTTACTCTGACCTTCAGAATACGCAGTATTTT. Translating gives CASSYSDLQNTQYF.

The J gene is TRBJ1-1, the V gene TRBV12-5, with D uncertain. The CDR3 length is 16 residues. V was clipped by 2 bases and J by 0 bases, with 13 bases between them. The V gene's germline CDR1 is LGHNT and CDR2 FRNRAP. The DNA of the CDR3 is TGTGCTAGTGGTTTGTCGTTCTCTTCAGTGAACACTGAAGCTTTCTTT. The encoded protein is CASGLSFSSVNTEAFF. Based on the CDR3 plus reference TRBV12-5 and TRBJ1-1, the full variable domain is DARVTQTPRHKVTEMGQEVTMRCQPILGHNTVFWYRQTMMQGLELLAYFRNRAPLDDSGMPKDRFSAEMPDATLATLKIQPSEPRDSAVYFCASGLSFSSVNTEAFFGQGTRLTVV.

V usage is TRBV6-5 and J usage is TRBJ2-1; 14 bases match TRBD2. The V gene's germline CDR1 is MNHEY and CDR2 SVGAGI. The junction had 3 bases not matched to a gene; V was cut back by 5 bases and J by 6 bases. CDR3 length equals 15 residues. The CDR3 is CASSRLAGGGNEQFF. The CDR3 coding sequence is TGTGCCAGCAGTCGACTAGCGGGGGGGGGCAATGAGCAGTTCTTC.

The rearrangement joins TRBV6-1 to TRBJ2-7, with D perhaps matching TRBD1 (5 bases). Germline V CDR1 and CDR2: MNHNS, SASEGT. Trimming shortened V by 7 bases and J by 2 bases, and 9 bases separated the two germline ends. This CDR3 has 12 amino acids. CDR3 nucleotides: TGTGCCAGCAAGGTAGGGGCCTACGAGCAGTACTTC. As protein: CASKVGAYEQYF.

V usage is TRBV5-6 and J usage is TRBJ2-3; 7 nucleotides agree with TRBD2. The V gene end was trimmed by 2 bases and the J gene end by 2 bases; junction bases not matched to a gene: 8. The CDR3 consists of 16 residues. Germline CDR1 is SGHDT and CDR2 is YYEEEE. The CDR3 DNA reads as TGTGCCAGCAGCTTCCGAGGTAGCGGGTTCACAGATACGCAGTATTTT. Translating it yields CASSFRGSGFTDTQYF.

The V and J genes are TRBV7-8 and TRBJ1-2, with 7 bases lining up with TRBD1. J gave up 0 bases and V 5 bases, and 15 bases lay outside the gene matches. There are 18 residues in the CDR3. In germline, CDR1 is SGHVS, CDR2 FQNEAQ. CDR3 nucleotide sequence: TGTGCCAGCAGCCCCCGAGGCGCAGGGGGATCTCCTAACTATGGCTACACCTTC. Translation gives CASSPRGAGGSPNYGYTF.